This T cell receptor beta chain was identified during a study of T cell responses to AZD1222 COVID-19 vaccine. General study findings and limits: Spike-specific TCR depth and breadth grew after two AZD1222 doses. White British ancestry dominated among donors, who included more females, and clonal diversity was possibly underestimated.

As concerns this clone: Its antigen is not identified.

Using immunoSEQ multiplex PCR, the repertoire was profiled, and TCRdb retains in-frame clones only, with some absent. Of some 120,000 clones in the sample, approximately 85% are singletons; the top ten hold 4.5% to 6.5%. The specimen comprised peripheral blood, sampled 28 days after the second AZD1222 dose. This receptor was obtained from an adult who received the AZD1222 COVID-19 vaccine.

This CDR3 reads CASSTREYLREQYF. For the CDR3, the DNA is TGTGCCAGCAGCACTCGGGAATACCTACGGGAGCAGTACTTC. The V gene is TRBV14, the J gene TRBJ2-7, with D perhaps matching TRBD2 (5 bases). Germline V gene sequence: CDR1 SGHDN, CDR2 FVKESK. Between the trimmed V and J ends, which lost 5 bases and 7 bases, there was a span of 18 bases. The CDR3 consists of 14 residues. Full variable domain (missing parts from reference TRBV14 and TRBJ2-7): EAGVTQFPSHSVIEKGQTVTLRCDPISGHDNLYWYRRVMGKEIKFLLHFVKESKQDESGMPNNRFLAERTGGTYSTLKVQPAELEDSGVYFCASSTREYLREQYFGPGTRLTVT.